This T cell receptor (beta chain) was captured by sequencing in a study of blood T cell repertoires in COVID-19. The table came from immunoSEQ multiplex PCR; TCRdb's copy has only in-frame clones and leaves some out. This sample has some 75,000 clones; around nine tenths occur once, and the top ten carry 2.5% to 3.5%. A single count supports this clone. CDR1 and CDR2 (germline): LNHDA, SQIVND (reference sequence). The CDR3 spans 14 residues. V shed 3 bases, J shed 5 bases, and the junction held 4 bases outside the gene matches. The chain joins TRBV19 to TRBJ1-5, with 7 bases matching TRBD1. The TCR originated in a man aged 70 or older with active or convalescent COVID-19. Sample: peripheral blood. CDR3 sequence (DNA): TGTGCCAGTAGTATGGGACAGCAAGATCAGCCCCAGCATTTT. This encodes CASSMGQQDQPQHF.